This is a list of T cell receptor beta chains from one sample in a study of CD8 T cells in Susac syndrome. TCRdb itself ran the immunoSEQ multiplex PCR reads through MiXCR, one entry per CDR3 protein. The sample lists roughly 200,000 distinct CDR3 sequences; around 90% were seen once. Source material: CD4+ T cells from PBMCs. These receptors all stem from a human donor with Susac syndrome. Both conserved end residues are part of each CDR3. Each record gives: D gene, V gene, J gene, clone size, CDR3 DNA, CDR3 protein. D genes are given only for firm matches. The size entry is marked missing in some rows and otherwise reads once, few, many or a size class.

D: -
V: TRBV10-3
J: TRBJ1-1
size: few
DNA: TGTGCCATCAGTCAGGGGAACACTGAAGCTTTCTTT
CDR3: CAISQGNTEAFF

D: -
V: TRBV6-1
J: TRBJ1-2
size: once
DNA: TGTGCCAGCAGGATTTTTGAGGGCTACACCTTC
CDR3: CASRIFEGYTF

D: TRBD2
V: TRBV28
J: TRBJ2-1
size: -
DNA: TGTGCCAGCAGTCCCTCTGCTGCGGGGGGGTCCTACAATGAGCAGTTCTTC
CDR3: CASSPSAAGGSYNEQFF

D: TRBD1
V: TRBV6-5
J: TRBJ2-7
size: -
DNA: TGTGCCAGCAGTTATGGACAGGGGGTTGTATACGAGCAGTACTTC
CDR3: CASSYGQGVVYEQYF

D: TRBD2
V: TRBV6-5
J: TRBJ2-1
size: -
DNA: TGTGCCAGCAGTTCCGGGACTAGCGGGAGGGGCAATGAGCAGTTCTTC
CDR3: CASSSGTSGRGNEQFF

D: -
V: TRBV4-2
J: TRBJ2-7
size: -
DNA: TGTGCCAGCAGCCAAGACCCAAGCGCCGGCTACGAGCAGTACTTC
CDR3: CASSQDPSAGYEQYF

D: -
V: TRBV9
J: TRBJ2-7
size: once
DNA: TGTGCCAGCAGCGTAGAGGGATGGACCTACGAGCAGTACTTC
CDR3: CASSVEGWTYEQYF

D: TRBD1
V: TRBV28
J: TRBJ1-2
size: once
DNA: TGTGCCAGCAGTGGGACAGGGTCCCCCGGGCTGCGAGGCTACACCTTC
CDR3: CASSGTGSPGLRGYTF

D: TRBD2
V: TRBV28
J: TRBJ2-7
size: -
DNA: TGTTGTAGCGGGAGTCCCCACGAGCAGTACTTC
CDR3: CCSGSPHEQYF

D: -
V: TRBV20-1
J: TRBJ1-5
size: -
DNA: TGCAGTGCAAGAGCAGGGGTTAGCAATCAGCCCCAGCATTTT
CDR3: CSARAGVSNQPQHF

D: -
V: TRBV6-1
J: TRBJ2-2
size: -
DNA: TGTGCCAGCAAGAAGGTGGGCGGGGTCAACACCGGGGAGCTGTTTTTT
CDR3: CASKKVGGVNTGELFF

D: TRBD1
V: TRBV7-2
J: TRBJ1-5
size: -
DNA: TGTGCCAGCAGCCCAGGGGGGGGGCGAGATAATCAGCCCCAGCATTTT
CDR3: CASSPGGGRDNQPQHF

D: TRBD1
V: TRBV6-5
J: TRBJ1-5
size: -
DNA: TGTGCCACCCAACGGACAGGGAATGTGTCGCCCCAGCATTTT
CDR3: CATQRTGNVSPQHF

D: -
V: TRBV4-1
J: TRBJ1-2
size: -
DNA: TGCGCCAGCAGCCAAGCAGGGAGGAACTATGGCTACACCTTC
CDR3: CASSQAGRNYGYTF

D: -
V: TRBV14
J: TRBJ2-1
size: -
DNA: TGTGCCAGCAGTCCCCAGGGTGTAGCGGCCTACAATGAGCAGTTCTTC
CDR3: CASSPQGVAAYNEQFF

D: -
V: TRBV10-1
J: TRBJ2-7
size: -
DNA: TGCGCCAGCAGTGAGCCGGGGACCGGCGGTATACACTTC
CDR3: CASSEPGTGGIHF

D: TRBD1
V: TRBV27
J: TRBJ1-6
size: few
DNA: TGTGCCAGCAGTTTAGGGGACAGGGGGTTTTCACCCCTCCACTTT
CDR3: CASSLGDRGFSPLHF

D: TRBD1
V: TRBV5-1
J: TRBJ1-1
size: -
DNA: TGCGCCAGCAGCTTGGCGGACAGGGATAACACTGAAGCTTTCTTT
CDR3: CASSLADRDNTEAFF

D: TRBD2
V: TRBV7-3
J: TRBJ2-3
size: -
DNA: TGTGCCAGCAGCCCGAGGACTAGCGGAGCCACAGATACGCAGTATTTT
CDR3: CASSPRTSGATDTQYF

D: TRBD2
V: TRBV20-1
J: TRBJ2-5
size: -
DNA: TGCAGTGCCGGGACTAGCGGGATTTGGGTAGAGACCCAGTACTTC
CDR3: CSAGTSGIWVETQYF

D: -
V: TRBV27
J: TRBJ2-1
size: -
DNA: TGTGCCAGCAGTTTGAGCTCTGTTAGGAGTTACAATGAGCAGTTCTTC
CDR3: CASSLSSVRSYNEQFF

D: -
V: TRBV5-4
J: TRBJ2-4
size: once
DNA: TGTGCCAGCAGCCACCCGGGGGCTAGCTGGTACTTC
CDR3: CASSHPGASWYF

D: -
V: TRBV12-3/TRBV12-4
J: TRBJ1-5
size: few
DNA: TGTGCCAGCAGTCCCTCTGGTGGCAATCAGCCCCAGCATTTT
CDR3: CASSPSGGNQPQHF

D: -
V: TRBV7-2
J: TRBJ2-1
size: once
DNA: TGTGCCAGCAGCTTCCTGAGGTCCTACAATGAGCAGTTCTTC
CDR3: CASSFLRSYNEQFF

D: -
V: TRBV19
J: TRBJ2-1
size: -
DNA: TGTGCCAGTAGTACTCTAGGCGTTGGCGAGCAGTTCTTC
CDR3: CASSTLGVGEQFF

D: -
V: TRBV5-1
J: TRBJ2-7
size: -
DNA: TGCGCCAGCAGCTTATGGGGGGCCGACGAGCAGTACTTC
CDR3: CASSLWGADEQYF

D: TRBD2
V: TRBV3-1
J: TRBJ2-2
size: once
DNA: TGTGCCAGCAGCCAAGTTAGCGGGCACCCCACCGGGGAGCTGTTTTTT
CDR3: CASSQVSGHPTGELFF

D: -
V: TRBV10-3
J: TRBJ2-1
size: -
DNA: TGTGCCATCAGTGGTAGTGGCAATGAGCAGTTCTTC
CDR3: CAISGSGNEQFF

D: TRBD2
V: TRBV27
J: TRBJ2-7
size: -
DNA: TGTGCCAGCAGTTTAGAGACTAGCGGCTTAGAGCAGTACTTC
CDR3: CASSLETSGLEQYF

D: -
V: TRBV19
J: TRBJ1-5
size: -
DNA: TGTGCCAGTAGTATAGTCGCTCAGCCCCAGCATTTT
CDR3: CASSIVAQPQHF

D: -
V: TRBV30
J: TRBJ1-2
size: -
DNA: TGTGCCTGGAGTGAAAACTTGTTTTTCAACTATGGCTACACCTTC
CDR3: CAWSENLFFNYGYTF

D: TRBD2
V: TRBV5-1
J: TRBJ2-5
size: once
DNA: TGCGCCAGCAGCGACCGGACTAGAGTTTTCCGAAAAGAGACCCAGTACTTC
CDR3: CASSDRTRVFRKETQYF

D: TRBD1
V: TRBV20-1
J: TRBJ2-1
size: -
DNA: TGCAGTCGGGCAGACAGGGGATTTTTTGGCTCCTACAATGAGCAGTTCTTC
CDR3: CSRADRGFFGSYNEQFF

D: TRBD1
V: TRBV10-3
J: TRBJ2-1
size: -
DNA: TGTGCCATCAAGACGGACAGGGGGCTTTACAATGAGCAGTTCTTC
CDR3: CAIKTDRGLYNEQFF

D: TRBD2
V: TRBV10-3
J: TRBJ2-3
size: -
DNA: TGTGCCATCAGAGAACTAGCGGGGACAGGAACAGATACGCAGTATTTT
CDR3: CAIRELAGTGTDTQYF

D: -
V: TRBV7-9
J: TRBJ2-2
size: once
DNA: TGTGCCAGCAGCTCCGTAGCGTTCACCGGGGAGCTGTTTTTT
CDR3: CASSSVAFTGELFF

D: -
V: TRBV5-1
J: TRBJ2-7
size: -
DNA: TGCGCCAGCAGGTTGGAGACGACAGTTACCTACGAGCAGTACTTC
CDR3: CASRLETTVTYEQYF

D: -
V: TRBV20-1
J: TRBJ1-4
size: -
DNA: TGCAGTGCTAGAAGATTCACAGGAAATAATGAAAAACTGTTTTTT
CDR3: CSARRFTGNNEKLFF

D: -
V: TRBV28
J: TRBJ1-2
size: -
DNA: TGTGCCAGCAGTTCGACCCCAGACTATGGCTACACCTTC
CDR3: CASSSTPDYGYTF

D: TRBD1
V: TRBV12-3/TRBV12-4
J: TRBJ1-6
size: -
DNA: TGTGCCAGCAGTGCAGGACAGGGGGATTCACCCCTCCACTTT
CDR3: CASSAGQGDSPLHF

D: TRBD2
V: TRBV5-4
J: TRBJ2-2
size: -
DNA: TGTGCCAGCAGCGTTAGCGGGAGAGGCCCCGGGGAGCTGTTTTTT
CDR3: CASSVSGRGPGELFF

D: TRBD2
V: TRBV20-1
J: TRBJ2-1
size: -
DNA: TGCAGTGCTCCCAAAGGGGCTAGCGGCTACAATGAGCAGTTCTTC
CDR3: CSAPKGASGYNEQFF

D: TRBD1
V: TRBV7-8
J: TRBJ2-7
size: -
DNA: TGTGCCAGCAGCCCCGGGACAGTCCTACTAGCCTACGAGCAGTACTTC
CDR3: CASSPGTVLLAYEQYF